Relative to its sample, the clone carrying this T cell receptor (beta chain) is medium-sized. The entry originates in a study of breast tumors, draining lymph nodes, adjacent tissues. Using its own MiXCR run on the multiplex PCR reads, TCRdb lists one record per CDR3 protein. This table has approximately 52,000 distinct CDR3 sequences, around 40% appearing once. The sequence was collected from a female donor with breast cancer. Some clones in this sample may be carry-over from other donors' samples. The sequenced material came from breast tumor tissue.

CDR3 DNA: TGCGCCAGCAGCTGGGGTTGGGACGGCGAGAATTCCAAGTATGGCTACACCTTC. This gives the protein CASSWGWDGENSKYGYTF. The chain uses TRBV5-1 and TRBJ1-2, with D possibly TRBD1 on 5 matching bases. Germline CDR1 is SGHRS and CDR2 is YFSETQ. This CDR3 spans 18 amino acids. Deletions cut 3 bases from V and 5 bases from J, with 26 bases between.